Following are 26 T cell receptor beta chains from one sample sequenced in a study of cytomegalovirus exposure and HLA in healthy donors. PCR employed 60 Vbeta and 13 Jbeta primers. Data came from immunoSEQ multiplex PCR; TCRdb stores just in-frame clones and leaves some out. The sample shows more than 90,000 clones, approximately 80% of them seen only once. Sequenced material: PBMCs. These receptors were taken from a woman aged 65 to 85 in good health and CMV-seropositive.

The chain has TRBV9 and TRBJ2-2; 9 bases agree with TRBD1. V shed 3 bases and J 7 bases; nucleotides not matched to a gene: 10. CDR1 and CDR2 from the germline V gene are SGDLS and YYNGEE. The CDR3 length is 16 residues. The DNA of the CDR3 is TGTGCCAGCAGCGCGACCGGGACAGGGCAATACGGGGAGCTGTTTTTT. Translation gives CASSATGTGQYGELFF.

The V gene is TRBV7-3, the J gene TRBJ2-5; 10 bases agree with TRBD2. Gene TRBJ2-7 matches the end of the DNA better, so the J call may be wrong. The CDR3 has 14 residues. Germline V lookup: CDR1 SGHTA, CDR2 FQGTGA. Here the CDR3 DNA reads TGTGCCAGCAGGAAGGGGCTAGCGGGAGACGAGCAGTACTTC. Translated, it gives CASRKGLAGDEQYF.

This sequence joins TRBV28 and TRBJ1-1, with D maybe TRBD1 (5 bases). Germline V gives CDR1 MDHEN, CDR2 SYDVKM. V lost 4 bases and J 1 base, leaving 10 bases between the germline ends. The CDR3 is 14 amino acids. CDR3 coding DNA: TGTGCCAGCAGTTCGGGGGGGACGAACACTGAAGCTTTCTTT. It encodes CASSSGGTNTEAFF.

The J gene is TRBJ1-4, the V gene TRBV5-1, with D unclear. There are 17 residues in the CDR3. Trimming stripped 1 base from V and 4 bases from J, with 17 bases between. Per the germline V gene, CDR1 is SGHRS and CDR2 is YFSETQ. The DNA of the CDR3 is TGCGCCAGCAGCTTGTCCATGTCGAGGGCCTTTAATGAAAAACTGTTTTTT. The encoded protein is CASSLSMSRAFNEKLFF.

The chain links TRBV19 to TRBJ1-3; D unresolved. Germline CDR1 and CDR2: LNHDA and SQIVND (reference sequence). V lost 2 bases to trimming and J lost 0 bases, with 14 bases between them. The CDR3 extends over 17 amino acids. This CDR3 is CASSIQASGASGNTIYF. CDR3 DNA: TGTGCCAGTAGTATACAGGCCTCAGGTGCCTCTGGAAACACCATATATTTT.

V gene TRBV9 combines with J gene TRBJ2-7; 8 positions match TRBD2. Germline V lookup: CDR1 SGDLS, CDR2 YYNGEE. V lost 5 bases to trimming and J lost 4 bases; unmatched junction nucleotides: 8. The CDR3 has 14 residues. The CDR3 nucleotides read TGTGCCAGCAGTGAGAGCGGGAGAGGGTACGAGCAGTACTTC. It translates to CASSESGRGYEQYF.

Written as DNA, the CDR3 is TGTGCCAGCAGCCAAACAGCGAACACTGAAGCTTTCTTT. Translating gives CASSQTANTEAFF. The genes are TRBV14 and TRBJ1-1; no clear D gene. V dropped 2 bases and J dropped 1 base, with 5 bases sitting between them. The CDR3 covers 13 residues. Germline CDR1 is SGHDN and CDR2 is FVKESK.

The rearrangement joins TRBV6-4 to TRBJ2-6; D remains ambiguous. V gave up 5 bases and J gave up 0 bases, with 5 bases separating them. CDR1 is MRHNA, CDR2 SNTAGT, per germline. The length of the CDR3 is 14 residues. The CDR3 sequence is CASSQISGANVLTF. The CDR3 coding sequence is TGTGCCAGCAGTCAAATCTCTGGGGCCAACGTCCTGACTTTC.

The rearrangement links TRBV27 to TRBJ2-7; 8 bases map to TRBD2. Trimming removed 5 bases from V and 4 bases from J; junction bases left unmatched: 7. CDR3 length equals 14 residues. The germline V gene has CDR1 MNHEY and CDR2 SMNVEV (reference sequence). Here the CDR3 DNA reads TGTGCCAGCAGTCGTTCACGGGAGGGTTACGAGCAGTACTTC. As protein: CASSRSREGYEQYF.

The chain recombines TRBV28 with TRBJ2-5; TRBD1 matches 11 bases. The CDR3 covers 15 residues. Germline CDR1 reads MDHEN; CDR2 reads SYDVKM. The ends lost 5 bases at V and 5 bases at J; junction bases unmatched: 7. Here the CDR3 reads CASSMGQGVWETQYF. CDR3 nucleotide sequence: TGTGCCAGCAGTATGGGACAGGGGGTTTGGGAGACCCAGTACTTC.

The V and J genes are TRBV2 and TRBJ2-7; TRBD1 is a possible D gene (8 bases). The CDR3 has 14 amino acids. Germline loops: CDR1 SNHLY, CDR2 FYNNEI. V was clipped by 5 bases and J by 2 bases, with 13 bases between them. In DNA form, the CDR3 reads TGTGCCAGCAGTTGGACAGGGAGGGCCTACGAGCAGTACTTC. This encodes CASSWTGRAYEQYF.

The chain joins TRBV5-1 to TRBJ1-1; 9 bases align to TRBD1. Trimming cost V 7 bases and J 1 base; bases outside gene matches: 17. Looked up from germline, CDR1 is SGHRS and CDR2 is YFSETQ. The CDR3 extends over 18 amino acids. The CDR3 sequence: CASVPGTGTVIANTEAFF. CDR3 DNA: TGCGCCAGCGTTCCCGGGACAGGGACAGTTATCGCGAACACTGAAGCTTTCTTT.

This chain uses TRBV2 with TRBJ1-4, with 7 bases identical to TRBD1. The trim removed 5 bases at V and 1 base at J, leaving 4 bases unmatched. In germline, CDR1 is SNHLY, CDR2 FYNNEI. CDR3 length equals 15 residues. The chain's CDR3 is CASSSRGRTNEKLFF. DNA of the CDR3: TGTGCCAGCAGTTCCAGGGGGAGAACTAATGAAAAACTGTTTTTT.

As to this clone: At one end, the junction sequence differs from germline, possibly due to a read error. The same CDR3 is also encoded by other DNA sequences in this sample. The chain links TRBV5-6 to TRBJ2-7; 11 bases match TRBD2. There are 16 residues in the CDR3. CDR1 is SGHDT, CDR2 YYEEEE, per germline. DNA of the CDR3: TGTGCCAGCAGCTTATTCGGCGGGACTAGCGGAAACGAGCAATACTTC. Residues: CASSLFGGTSGNEQYF.

V gene TRBV7-9 combines with J gene TRBJ1-5; D possibly corresponds to TRBD1 (6 bases). Trimming left V 5 bases short and J 2 bases short, with 10 bases between. This CDR3 is 14 amino acids long. Germline CDR1 reads SEHNR; CDR2 reads FQNEAQ (reference sequence). The CDR3 coding sequence is TGTGCCAGCAGCCGTGGGGGCGGCAATCAGCCCCAGCATTTT. As protein: CASSRGGGNQPQHF.

The V gene is TRBV7-2, the J gene TRBJ1-5, with D tentatively TRBD1 (5 bases). The CDR3 has 12 amino acids. The V end was cut by 5 bases, the J end by 8 bases, with 10 bases between. CDR1 is SGHTA, CDR2 FQGNSA, per germline. DNA of the CDR3: TGTGCCAGCAGCCCCCGGGGGGAGCCCCAGCATTTT. Residues: CASSPRGEPQHF.

The chain employs TRBV28 and TRBJ2-1; TRBD1 matches at 8 bases. Trimming cost V 0 bases and J 3 bases; bases outside gene matches: 4. The CDR3 extends over 16 amino acids. CDR1 and CDR2 (germline): MDHEN, SYDVKM. CDR3 in amino acids: CASSLWAGGYYNEQFF. CDR3 DNA: TGTGCCAGCAGTTTATGGGCAGGGGGCTACTACAATGAGCAGTTCTTC.

This clone was observed a handful of times. The chain combines TRBV15 with TRBJ2-7; maybe TRBD1 (6 bases). Looked up from germline, CDR1 is LNHNV and CDR2 is YYDKDF (reference sequence). The CDR3 covers 15 residues. Trimming took off 3 bases at V and 2 bases at J, with 14 bases between the two ends. The CDR3 spells CATSSETGTPYEQYF. DNA for the CDR3: TGTGCCACCAGCAGCGAAACAGGGACCCCCTACGAGCAGTACTTC.

The chain carries TRBV19 and TRBJ2-6; 8 nucleotides line up with TRBD1. V lost 7 bases to trimming and J lost 2 bases; unmatched junction nucleotides: 1. The CDR3 is made up of 14 amino acids. CDR1 and CDR2 from the germline V gene are LNHDA and SQIVND (reference sequence). As DNA, the CDR3 is TGTGCCAGTACAGGGGGCGCTGGGGCCAACGTCCTGACTTTC. Translating gives CASTGGAGANVLTF. Full variable domain (rest looked up from reference TRBV19 and TRBJ2-6): DGGITQSPKYLFRKEGQNVTLSCEQNLNHDAMYWYRQDPGQGLRLIYYSQIVNDFQKGDIAEGYSVSREKKESFPLTVTSAQKNPTAFYLCASTGGAGANVLTFGAGSRLTVL.

The V and J genes are TRBV7-2 and TRBJ2-1; a weak D match, TRBD2 (5 bases). CDR1 and CDR2 from the germline V gene are SGHTA and FQGNSA. CDR3 length: 15 residues. V lost 5 bases, J lost 6 bases, and 17 bases lay in between. CDR3 in amino acids: CASSPRAQIGNEQFF. The DNA of the CDR3 is TGTGCCAGCAGCCCGCGGGCCCAAATAGGCAATGAGCAGTTCTTC.

This clone appeared a few times. The chain has TRBV4-2 and TRBJ2-7; 9 bases match TRBD2. CDR1 is LGHNA, CDR2 YNFKEQ, per germline. The CDR3 length is 16 residues. The V segment lost 4 bases and the J segment 5 bases; nucleotides outside the gene matches: 12. CDR3 sequence (DNA): TGTGCCAGCAGCCGGGGGGGGGTAGCGGGAGACAACGAGCAGTACTTC. Translated: CASSRGGVAGDNEQYF.

This chain links TRBV28 with TRBJ2-5; the D gene is possibly TRBD1 (7 bases). The CDR3 is 13 residues long. Germline V gene lookup returns CDR1 MDHEN and CDR2 SYDVKM. V dropped 3 bases and J dropped 5 bases, with 10 bases sitting between them. The CDR3 coding sequence is TGTGCCAGCAGTTTGTCAGGGGGGGAGACCCAGTACTTC. Translating gives CASSLSGGETQYF. Complete variable domain (other parts from reference TRBV28 and TRBJ2-5): DVKVTQSSRYLVKRTGEKVFLECVQDMDHENMFWYRQDPGLGLRLIYFSYDVKMKEKGDIPEGYSVSREKKERFSLILESASTNQTSMYLCASSLSGGETQYFGPGTRLLVL.

The count of this clone is one. J is TRBJ1-2 and V is TRBV6-5, with 9 bases fitting TRBD1. The germline gives CDR1 MNHEY, CDR2 SVGAGI. V was clipped by 5 bases and J by 5 bases; unmatched bases: 3. The CDR3 extends over 13 amino acids. For the CDR3, the DNA is TGTGCCAGCAGTGAACAGGGGGCGTATGGCTACACCTTC. Protein sequence: CASSEQGAYGYTF.

As DNA, the CDR3 is TGTGCCAGCAGCTCGGTCGTCGAGGCCGGGGCCCAGTACTTC. This codes for CASSSVVEAGAQYF. V and J are TRBV7-9 and TRBJ2-5; a weak D match, TRBD2 (5 bases). The CDR3 sequence is 14 residues long. V lost 4 bases, J lost 9 bases, and 18 bases lay in between. Germline V gives CDR1 SEHNR, CDR2 FQNEAQ (reference sequence).

The genes are TRBV19 and TRBJ2-1; 14 bases are a match to TRBD2. In germline, CDR1 is LNHDA, CDR2 SQIVND (reference sequence). The CDR3 has 14 amino acids. J gave up 10 bases and V 10 bases, and 9 bases lay outside the gene matches. Here the CDR3 DNA reads TGTGCCACCACTGGACTAGCGGGGGGCCGAGAGCAGTTCTTC. It encodes CATTGLAGGREQFF. Together with reference TRBV19 and TRBJ2-1, the CDR3 gives the full variable domain: DGGITQSPKYLFRKEGQNVTLSCEQNLNHDAMYWYRQDPGQGLRLIYYSQIVNDFQKGDIAEGYSVSREKKESFPLTVTSAQKNPTAFYLCATTGLAGGREQFFGPGTRLTVL.

The gene calls are TRBV10-1 and TRBJ2-5, with TRBD2 identical over 9 bases. This CDR3 has 14 residues. Germline loops: CDR1 WNHNN, CDR2 SYGVQD (reference sequence). J was trimmed by 5 bases and V by 2 bases; bases with no gene match: 3. In DNA form, the CDR3 reads TGCGCCAGCAGTGAGGGACTAGCGAGCGAGACCCAGTACTTC. Its translation: CASSEGLASETQYF.